This paragraph reports one T cell receptor beta chain. Its antigen is not known. Researchers ran the assay at a deep level. The assay was immunoSEQ multiplex PCR, and TCRdb's table has in-frame clones only and misses some. The data contain about 2.4 million clones, over 85% of them singletons. The data are from a study of shared clonotypes between healthy human individuals. Turning to the study itself: For every donor, three CD4 naive, three CD4 memory, two CD8 naive and one CD8 memory plates were used. Whole-study results and caveats: Clonotypes which were not shared had lower generation probabilities than clonotypes that all four donors shared.

The germline CDR1 and CDR2 sequences are KGHSH and LQKENI. CDR3 length equals 13 residues. V was clipped by 3 bases and J by 4 bases, with 9 bases between them. This sequence originates from a man between 18 and 29 years old in good health. Some clones in this sample may be carry-over from other donors' samples. The chain combines TRBV18 with TRBJ1-2; D might be TRBD1 (5 bases). The sample consisted of naive CD4+ T cells from PBMCs. Subset denoted: CD45RA+ positively selected. As DNA, the CDR3 is TGTGCCAGCTCACCGGGGGTCGTCTATGGCTACACCTTC. This codes for CASSPGVVYGYTF.